These T cell receptor beta chains were read from a single sample in a study of CD8 T cells in Susac syndrome. TCRdb passed the immunoSEQ multiplex PCR reads through MiXCR, listing each CDR3 protein once. This sample has 170,000 or so distinct CDR3 sequences, with approximately 93% found just once. The sample consisted of CD4+ T cells from PBMCs. The receptors were gathered from a human donor with multiple sclerosis. The conserved cysteine and the conserved F or W are not part of the CDR3 here.

V gene	J gene	CDR3 protein
TRBV7-9	TRBJ2-3	ASSLWTVSTDTQY
TRBV3-1	TRBJ2-5	ASSFHSFRQETQY
TRBV6-1	TRBJ2-3	ASTSAQGTVDTQY
TRBV5-1	TRBJ2-1	ASIPKGGSYNEQF
TRBV7-2	TRBJ1-1	ATSTGLPGNTEAF
TRBV20-1	TRBJ2-5	SAQREGQETQY
TRBV14	TRBJ2-6	ASSQFRQGPSGANVLT
TRBV30	TRBJ1-2	AWWTGGDYGYT
TRBV9	TRBJ2-5	ASSVTPTWGETQY
TRBV28	TRBJ2-7	ASSPGTASSYEQY
TRBV19	TRBJ2-7	ARPRLAGGKQQY
TRBV20-1	TRBJ1-6	SARVSTFPNSPLH
TRBV5-1	TRBJ2-4	ASSLAAEKNIQY
TRBV20-1	TRBJ1-5	SARAGWPYSNQPQH
TRBV28	TRBJ2-3	ASSRRRNPGAYTDTQY
TRBV7-8	TRBJ2-7	ASSPHPGTESYEQY
TRBV5-4	TRBJ2-5	ASTIGGRIGETQY
TRBV3-1	TRBJ2-7	ASSQDLWGLHPYEQY
TRBV2	TRBJ2-6	ASSGRGGANVLT
TRBV2	TRBJ2-1	ASSDYGLRNEQF
TRBV30	TRBJ1-2	AWSLGPQGGYT
TRBV19	TRBJ1-4	ASKIGPTGEKLF
TRBV7-2	TRBJ1-5	ASSVDSDQPQH
TRBV6-2/TRBV6-3	TRBJ2-1	ASSQAAAQWEQF
TRBV28	TRBJ2-6	ASSPYGRSGANVLT
TRBV7-2	TRBJ2-2	ASSGSGGKENTGELF